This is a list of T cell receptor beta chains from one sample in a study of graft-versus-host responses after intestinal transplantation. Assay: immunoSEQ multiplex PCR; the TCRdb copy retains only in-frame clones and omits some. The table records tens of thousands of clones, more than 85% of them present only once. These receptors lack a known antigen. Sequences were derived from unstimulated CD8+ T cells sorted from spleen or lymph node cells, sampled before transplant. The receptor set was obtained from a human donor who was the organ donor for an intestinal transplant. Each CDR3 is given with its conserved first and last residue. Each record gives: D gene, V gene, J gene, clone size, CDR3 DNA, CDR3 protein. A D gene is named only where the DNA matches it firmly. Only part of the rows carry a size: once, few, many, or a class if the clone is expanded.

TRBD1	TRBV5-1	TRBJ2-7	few	TGCGCCAGCAGCCATAGGGACAGAGGAAGGCAGTACTTC	CASSHRDRGRQYF
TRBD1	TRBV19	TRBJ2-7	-	TGTGCCAGTAGTCCTAGACAGGGGGACTACGAGCAGTACTTC	CASSPRQGDYEQYF
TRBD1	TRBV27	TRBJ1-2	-	TGTGCCAGCAGTTTAGTTGAGGGGGCTAAGGACTACACCTTC	CASSLVEGAKDYTF
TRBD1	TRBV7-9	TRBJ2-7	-	TGTGCCAGCAGCTTAAAGGGGGCAGCCGTTTCCTACGAGCAGTACTTC	CASSLKGAAVSYEQYF
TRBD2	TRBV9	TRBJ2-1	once	TGTGCCAGCAGCGGAGGGGATCAGAGACTAGCGGGAGAAGAGACCTACAATGAGCAGTTCTTC	CASSGGDQRLAGEETYNEQFF
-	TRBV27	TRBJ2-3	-	TGTGCCAGCAGTACCCCCACCACGGTTGCCGGGACATTAGATACGCAGTATTTT	CASSTPTTVAGTLDTQYF
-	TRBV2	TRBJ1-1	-	TGTGCCAGCAGTGAAGGCAGGAACACTGAAGCTTTCTTT	CASSEGRNTEAFF
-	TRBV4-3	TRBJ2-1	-	TGCGCCAGCAGCCAAGGAGGAGGGATCAACAATGAGCAGTTCTTC	CASSQGGGINNEQFF
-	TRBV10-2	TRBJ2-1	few	TGCGCCAGCAGTGAGTCCGATGAGCAGTTCTTC	CASSESDEQFF
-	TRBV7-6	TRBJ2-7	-	TGTGCCAGCAGCTTAGATTCAAGCGGAGCCTACGAGCAGTACTTC	CASSLDSSGAYEQYF
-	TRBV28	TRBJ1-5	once	TGTGCCAGCAGTTGGTGGGCTTGGCAGCCCCAGCATTTT	CASSWWAWQPQHF
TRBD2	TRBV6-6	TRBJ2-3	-	TGTGCCAGCAGTCCCGCGGGGGAAGTGAGCACAGATACGCAGTATTTT	CASSPAGEVSTDTQYF
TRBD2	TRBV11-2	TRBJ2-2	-	TGTGCCAGCAGCCCCTTGGTAGCGGGAAGCACCGGGGAGCTGTTTTTT	CASSPLVAGSTGELFF
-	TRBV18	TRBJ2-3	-	TGTGCCAGCTCACCAGCCACGGGAGCTCGGGATACGCAGTATTTT	CASSPATGARDTQYF
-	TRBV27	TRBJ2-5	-	TGTGCCAGCAGCCCCCGGTTAGAGACCCAGTACTTC	CASSPRLETQYF
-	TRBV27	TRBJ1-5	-	TGTGCCAGCAGCCTCGCCGGGCAGGGGCAGCCCCAGCATTTT	CASSLAGQGQPQHF
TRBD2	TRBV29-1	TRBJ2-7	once	TGCAGCGTTGAAGGGCTAGCGGGAGAGGAATACTACGAGCAGTACTTC	CSVEGLAGEEYYEQYF
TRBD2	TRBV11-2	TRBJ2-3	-	TGTGCCAGCAGGGGCGGGAGAAGGCTCACAGATACGCAGTATTTT	CASRGGRRLTDTQYF
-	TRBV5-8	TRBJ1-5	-	TGTGCCAGCAGCTTCGGCGGATCGGATCAGCCCCAGCATTTT	CASSFGGSDQPQHF
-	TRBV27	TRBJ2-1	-	TGTGCCAGCAGTTTCGGCGGTGAGCAGTTCTTC	CASSFGGEQFF
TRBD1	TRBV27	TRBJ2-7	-	TGTGCCAGCAGTCCGACAGGGGAAGAGCAGTACTTC	CASSPTGEEQYF
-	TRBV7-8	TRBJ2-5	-	TGTGCCAGCAGCTCCCGGGCAGGACTCGAGACCCAGTACTTC	CASSSRAGLETQYF
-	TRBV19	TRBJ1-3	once	TGTGCCAGTAGTATAGGAGATATCTCTGGAAACACCATATATTTT	CASSIGDISGNTIYF
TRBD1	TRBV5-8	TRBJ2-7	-	TGTGCCAGCAGCTCGGACAGGGAGTACTCCTACGAGCAGTACTTC	CASSSDREYSYEQYF
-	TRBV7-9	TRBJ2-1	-	TGTGCCGGAACTAGATTCTATGAGCAGTTCTTC	CAGTRFYEQFF
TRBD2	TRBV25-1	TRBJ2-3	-	TGTGCCAGCAGTGGCGTGGATGCGGGAGGATATTGGGATACGCAGTATTTT	CASSGVDAGGYWDTQYF
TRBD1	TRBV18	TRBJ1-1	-	TGTGCCAGCTCACCTAGCCCGGGACAGGGAATGAACACTGAAGCTTTCTTT	CASSPSPGQGMNTEAFF